The source of this TCR beta chain is a study of beta chain features in type 1 diabetes. Expressed TCRB transcripts got sequenced, as all isolated RNA was reverse transcribed. Clones were sequenced by immunoSEQ multiplex PCR, and TCRdb holds only the in-frame ones, with some missing. Altogether about 230,000 clones are present, 7.5% to 10% being singletons, with the ten largest covering about 0.03%. This clone was counted ten times or more. This CDR3 region has 14 residues. Germline CDR1 is SGHTA and CDR2 is FQGTGA. V gave up 5 bases and J gave up 4 bases; unmatched junction bases: 5. The sample comprised naive CD4+ T cells from blood. This clonotype was obtained from a young woman in good health. The V gene is TRBV7-3, the J gene TRBJ2-3; 8 bases line up with TRBD1. CDR3 residues: CASSPEQGADTQYF. The CDR3, as DNA: TGTGCCAGCAGCCCGGAACAGGGGGCAGATACGCAGTATTTT.